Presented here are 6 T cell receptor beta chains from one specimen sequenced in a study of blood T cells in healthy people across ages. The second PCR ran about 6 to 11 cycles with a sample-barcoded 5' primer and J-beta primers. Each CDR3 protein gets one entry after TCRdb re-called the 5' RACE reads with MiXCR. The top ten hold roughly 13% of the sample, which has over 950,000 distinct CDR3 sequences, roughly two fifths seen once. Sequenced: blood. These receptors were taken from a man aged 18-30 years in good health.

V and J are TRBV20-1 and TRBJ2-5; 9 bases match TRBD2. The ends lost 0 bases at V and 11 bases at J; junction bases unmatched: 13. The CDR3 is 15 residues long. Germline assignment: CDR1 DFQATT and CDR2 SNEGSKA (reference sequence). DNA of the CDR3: TGCAGTGCTAGAGAAGTAGCGGGGGCCTCCAATGAGCAGTACTTC. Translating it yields CSAREVAGASNEQYF.

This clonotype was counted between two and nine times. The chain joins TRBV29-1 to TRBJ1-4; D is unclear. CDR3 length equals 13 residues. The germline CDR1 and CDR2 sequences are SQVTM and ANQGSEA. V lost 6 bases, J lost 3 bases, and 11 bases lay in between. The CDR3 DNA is TGCAGCGTGAGTGGGAGGGCTAATGAAAAACTGTTTTTT. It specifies CSVSGRANEKLFF.

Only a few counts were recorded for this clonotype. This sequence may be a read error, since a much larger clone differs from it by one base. The CDR3 region is CASSGTGGSYNEQYF. The CDR3 nucleotides are TGTGCCAGCAGTGGGACAGGGGGTTCTTACAATGAGCAGTACTTC. The chain combines TRBV6-5 with TRBJ2-5; TRBD1 matches at 11 bases. The CDR3 is 15 amino acids. Germline assignment: CDR1 MNHEY and CDR2 SVGAGI. V lost 5 bases to trimming and J lost 11 bases; unmatched junction nucleotides: 13.

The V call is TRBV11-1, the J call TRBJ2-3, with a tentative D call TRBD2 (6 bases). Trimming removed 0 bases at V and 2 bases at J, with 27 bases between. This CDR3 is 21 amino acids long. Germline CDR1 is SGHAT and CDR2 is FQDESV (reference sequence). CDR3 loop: CASSLARGLVQPGLNTDTQYF. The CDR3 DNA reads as TGTGCCAGCAGCTTAGCGAGGGGTTTAGTACAGCCGGGACTTAACACAGATACGCAGTATTTT.

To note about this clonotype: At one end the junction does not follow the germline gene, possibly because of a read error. The CDR3 loop is CAGSPGGGGNYGYTF. The CDR3 region has the DNA TGCGCCGGCAGCCCCGGGGGTGGGGGAAACTATGGCTACACCTTC. This chain uses TRBV4-3 with TRBJ1-2; a weak D match, TRBD1 (5 bases). The CDR3 consists of 15 residues. Germline V gene data show CDR1 as LGHNA and CDR2 as YSLEER.

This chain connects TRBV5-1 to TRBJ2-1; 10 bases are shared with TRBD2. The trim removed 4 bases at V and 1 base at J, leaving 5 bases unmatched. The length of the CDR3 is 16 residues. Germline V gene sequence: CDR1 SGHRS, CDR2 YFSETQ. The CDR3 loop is CASSATSGVSYNEQFF. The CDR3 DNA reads TGCGCCAGCAGCGCAACTAGCGGGGTGTCCTACAATGAGCAGTTCTTC. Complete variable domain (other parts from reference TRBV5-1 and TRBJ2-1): KAGVTQTPRYLIKTRGQQVTLSCSPISGHRSVSWYQQTPGQGLQFLFEYFSETQRNKGNFPGRFSGRQFSNSRSEMNVSTLELGDSALYLCASSATSGVSYNEQFFGPGTRLTVL.